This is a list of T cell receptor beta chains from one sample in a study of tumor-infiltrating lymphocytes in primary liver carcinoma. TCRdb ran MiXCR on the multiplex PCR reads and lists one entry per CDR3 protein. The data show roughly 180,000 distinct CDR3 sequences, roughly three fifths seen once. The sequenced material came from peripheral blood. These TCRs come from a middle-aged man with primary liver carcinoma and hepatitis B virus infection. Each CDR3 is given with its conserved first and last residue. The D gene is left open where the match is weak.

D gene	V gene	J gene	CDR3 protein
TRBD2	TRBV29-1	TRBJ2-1	CSESGRAVNEQFF
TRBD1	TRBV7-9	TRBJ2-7	CAISLGTGGREQYF
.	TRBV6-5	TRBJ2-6	CASSYSGISGANVLTF
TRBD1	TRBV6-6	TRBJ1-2	CASSYEGTGRTYYGYTF
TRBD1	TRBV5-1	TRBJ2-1	CASSNRGNEQFF
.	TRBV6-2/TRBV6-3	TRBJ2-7	CASSYTRTGVSYEQYF
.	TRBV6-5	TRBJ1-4	CASSPGRVDFEKLFF
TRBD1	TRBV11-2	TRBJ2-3	CASSPGRLTGAQADTQYF
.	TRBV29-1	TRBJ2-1	CSVYSESSYNEQFF
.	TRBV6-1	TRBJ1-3	CASSNLGRGYGNTIYF
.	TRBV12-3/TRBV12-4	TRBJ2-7	CASSLGQGGSVEQYF
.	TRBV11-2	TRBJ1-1	CASSLAGWSAFF
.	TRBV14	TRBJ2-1	CASSQSGLEQFF